These T cell receptor beta chains were read from a single sample in a study of vaccination and CD4 T cells after COVID-19. Their cognate antigens are unknown. MiXCR, run by TCRdb on the PCR reads, gives a single entry per CDR3 protein. Of several thousand distinct CDR3 sequences listed, around two fifths are singletons. The sequenced material came from CD4+ T cells from blood, cultured in vitro. The receptors were gathered from a human donor in good health. Both conserved end residues are part of each CDR3. Fields, in order: J gene, V gene, clone size, D gene, CDR3 protein, CDR3 DNA. A D gene is named only where the DNA matches it firmly. Size is omitted from some rows. Given values are once, few, many or a class for expanded clones.

j_call: TRBJ1-5
v_call: TRBV20-1
clone_size: -
d_call: -
cdr3_aa: CSASSTTSRYSNQPQHF
cdr3_nt: TGCAGTGCTTCCTCGACAACCAGTCGGTATAGCAATCAGCCCCAGCATTTT

j_call: TRBJ2-4
v_call: TRBV20-1
clone_size: -
d_call: -
cdr3_aa: CSARDPYSENIQYF
cdr3_nt: TGCAGTGCTAGAGATCCATACAGTGAAAACATTCAGTACTTC

j_call: TRBJ2-2
v_call: TRBV19
clone_size: -
d_call: -
cdr3_aa: CASSIRGRVNTGELFF
cdr3_nt: TGTGCCAGTAGTATAAGGGGCAGGGTTAACACCGGGGAGCTGTTTTTT

j_call: TRBJ2-7
v_call: TRBV27
clone_size: -
d_call: TRBD2
cdr3_aa: CASSLRVAGALTAYEQYF
cdr3_nt: TGTGCCAGCAGTTTAAGAGTAGCGGGAGCCCTCACGGCCTACGAGCAGTACTTC

j_call: TRBJ1-2
v_call: TRBV28
clone_size: few
d_call: -
cdr3_aa: CAGQGTNYGYTF
cdr3_nt: TGTGCCGGGCAGGGGACTAACTATGGCTACACCTTC

j_call: TRBJ2-1
v_call: TRBV20-1
clone_size: few
d_call: -
cdr3_aa: CSARLDYYNEQFF
cdr3_nt: TGCAGTGCTAGGCTAGACTACTACAATGAGCAGTTCTTC

j_call: TRBJ2-5
v_call: TRBV7-9
clone_size: -
d_call: TRBD2
cdr3_aa: CASSYGGSQETQYF
cdr3_nt: TGTGCCAGCAGCTATGGCGGGAGTCAAGAGACCCAGTACTTC

j_call: TRBJ2-3
v_call: TRBV6-1
clone_size: -
d_call: -
cdr3_aa: CASRPREDTQYF
cdr3_nt: TGTGCCAGCAGACCCCGGGAGGATACGCAGTATTTT

j_call: TRBJ1-5
v_call: TRBV2
clone_size: few
d_call: -
cdr3_aa: CASGDSNQPQHF
cdr3_nt: TGTGCCAGCGGGGATAGCAATCAGCCCCAGCATTTT

j_call: TRBJ2-3
v_call: TRBV15
clone_size: -
d_call: -
cdr3_aa: CATSRDRTDTQYF
cdr3_nt: TGTGCCACCAGCAGAGACCGCACAGATACGCAGTATTTT

j_call: TRBJ1-1
v_call: TRBV2
clone_size: -
d_call: -
cdr3_aa: CASSKDPLLEAFF
cdr3_nt: TGTGCCTCCTCCAAGGACCCCCTCCTTGAAGCTTTCTTT

j_call: TRBJ1-5
v_call: TRBV7-6
clone_size: few
d_call: -
cdr3_aa: CASSLTAGARNQPQHF
cdr3_nt: TGTGCCAGCAGCTTAACGGCAGGGGCAAGGAATCAGCCCCAGCATTTT

j_call: TRBJ1-1
v_call: TRBV6-5
clone_size: few
d_call: -
cdr3_aa: CASSYSLNTEAFF
cdr3_nt: TGTGCCAGCAGTTACAGTCTGAACACTGAAGCTTTCTTT

j_call: TRBJ1-1
v_call: TRBV30
clone_size: -
d_call: TRBD1
cdr3_aa: CAWSVNRGITEAFF
cdr3_nt: TGTGCCTGGAGTGTGAACAGGGGGATTACTGAAGCTTTCTTT

j_call: TRBJ2-5
v_call: TRBV29-1
clone_size: -
d_call: -
cdr3_aa: CSVDGGGRGETQYF
cdr3_nt: TGCAGCGTTGACGGAGGGGGCCGAGGAGAGACCCAGTACTTC

j_call: TRBJ1-2
v_call: TRBV7-8
clone_size: few
d_call: -
cdr3_aa: CASSPTAGAGGYTF
cdr3_nt: TGTGCCAGCAGCCCCACGGCGGGGGCGGGGGGCTACACCTTC

j_call: TRBJ2-5
v_call: TRBV7-3
clone_size: few
d_call: TRBD2
cdr3_aa: CASSQAGPRQETQYF
cdr3_nt: TGTGCCAGCAGCCAAGCGGGACCACGTCAAGAGACCCAGTACTTC

j_call: TRBJ2-1
v_call: TRBV20-1
clone_size: few
d_call: -
cdr3_aa: CSALRESYNEQFF
cdr3_nt: TGCAGTGCCCTTCGGGAGTCCTACAATGAGCAGTTCTTC

j_call: TRBJ1-2
v_call: TRBV14
clone_size: few
d_call: -
cdr3_aa: CASSHRTGREYYGYTF
cdr3_nt: TGTGCCAGCAGCCACCGAACCGGGAGAGAGTACTATGGCTACACCTTC

j_call: TRBJ1-1
v_call: TRBV19
clone_size: -
d_call: -
cdr3_aa: CASSIFFGQNTEAFF
cdr3_nt: TGTGCCAGTAGTATCTTTTTTGGTCAGAACACTGAAGCTTTCTTT

j_call: TRBJ2-2
v_call: TRBV4-3
clone_size: few
d_call: TRBD2
cdr3_aa: CASSQGLGAGENTGELFF
cdr3_nt: TGCGCCAGCAGCCAAGGGCTAGGGGCGGGAGAAAACACCGGGGAGCTGTTTTTT

j_call: TRBJ2-3
v_call: TRBV12-3/TRBV12-4
clone_size: -
d_call: -
cdr3_aa: CASQRTDTQYF
cdr3_nt: TGTGCCAGCCAGCGGACAGATACGCAGTATTTT

j_call: TRBJ1-5
v_call: TRBV20-1
clone_size: -
d_call: -
cdr3_aa: CSASSADQPQHF
cdr3_nt: TGCAGTGCTAGTTCGGCGGATCAGCCCCAGCATTTT

j_call: TRBJ2-7
v_call: TRBV27
clone_size: medium-sized
d_call: TRBD1
cdr3_aa: CASSDRGLYEQYF
cdr3_nt: TGTGCCAGCTCGGACAGGGGGCTCTACGAGCAGTACTTC

j_call: TRBJ1-1
v_call: TRBV6-1
clone_size: -
d_call: -
cdr3_aa: CASSHRTGVMNTEAFF
cdr3_nt: TGTGCCAGCAGTCATCGGACGGGGGTAATGAACACTGAAGCTTTCTTT

j_call: TRBJ1-2
v_call: TRBV20-1
clone_size: few
d_call: -
cdr3_aa: CSASGFLDSYGYTF
cdr3_nt: TGCAGTGCTAGTGGGTTCTTGGACTCCTATGGCTACACCTTC

j_call: TRBJ1-1
v_call: TRBV7-2
clone_size: -
d_call: -
cdr3_aa: CASSETLSEAFF
cdr3_nt: TGTGCCAGCAGCGAGACGCTCTCTGAAGCTTTCTTT

j_call: TRBJ1-2
v_call: TRBV27
clone_size: -
d_call: -
cdr3_aa: CASSSSRGYGYTF
cdr3_nt: TGTGCCAGCAGTTCGTCCAGAGGCTATGGCTACACCTTC

j_call: TRBJ1-2
v_call: TRBV5-4
clone_size: few
d_call: TRBD1
cdr3_aa: CASSQDRGLYGYTF
cdr3_nt: TGTGCCAGCAGCCAGGACAGGGGTCTTTATGGCTACACCTTC

j_call: TRBJ2-2
v_call: TRBV5-1
clone_size: once
d_call: TRBD1
cdr3_aa: CASTQGAPTGELFF
cdr3_nt: TGCGCCAGCACGCAGGGGGCACCTACCGGGGAGCTGTTTTTT

j_call: TRBJ2-3
v_call: TRBV6-1
clone_size: -
d_call: -
cdr3_aa: CASRGLADTQYF
cdr3_nt: TGTGCCAGCAGAGGACTCGCAGATACGCAGTATTTT

j_call: TRBJ1-5
v_call: TRBV27
clone_size: medium-sized
d_call: -
cdr3_aa: CASSLLSNQPQHF
cdr3_nt: TGTGCCAGCAGTTTACTTAGCAATCAGCCCCAGCATTTT

j_call: TRBJ1-6
v_call: TRBV20-1
clone_size: few
d_call: TRBD1
cdr3_aa: CSARETGGANSPLHF
cdr3_nt: TGCAGTGCTAGAGAGACAGGGGGCGCGAATTCACCCCTCCACTTT

j_call: TRBJ1-5
v_call: TRBV27
clone_size: -
d_call: -
cdr3_aa: CTSSLSVGTLNQPQHF
cdr3_nt: TGCACCAGCAGTTTATCGGTTGGGACATTAAATCAGCCCCAGCATTTT

j_call: TRBJ1-4
v_call: TRBV20-1
clone_size: -
d_call: -
cdr3_aa: CSASDRSNEKLFF
cdr3_nt: TGCAGTGCTTCCGACAGATCTAATGAAAAACTGTTTTTT

j_call: TRBJ2-7
v_call: TRBV7-2
clone_size: -
d_call: -
cdr3_aa: CASNSNRIGEQYF
cdr3_nt: TGTGCCAGCAACTCCAACCGCATAGGGGAGCAGTACTTC

j_call: TRBJ1-2
v_call: TRBV28
clone_size: few
d_call: TRBD1
cdr3_aa: CASSNGQGGSGYTF
cdr3_nt: TGTGCCAGCAGTAACGGACAGGGTGGGTCTGGCTACACCTTC

j_call: TRBJ1-5
v_call: TRBV20-1
clone_size: -
d_call: -
cdr3_aa: CSARDIGRLEPQHF
cdr3_nt: TGCAGTGCTAGAGACATTGGACGGCTCGAGCCCCAGCATTTT

j_call: TRBJ1-1
v_call: TRBV4-1
clone_size: -
d_call: TRBD1
cdr3_aa: CASSPRGDRGQAFF
cdr3_nt: TGCGCCAGCAGCCCGCGAGGGGACAGGGGGCAAGCTTTCTTT

j_call: TRBJ2-7
v_call: TRBV27
clone_size: -
d_call: -
cdr3_aa: CASSLVRGSYEQYF
cdr3_nt: TGTGCCAGCAGTTTAGTCCGCGGATCCTACGAGCAGTACTTC

j_call: TRBJ1-5
v_call: TRBV6-2/TRBV6-3
clone_size: -
d_call: -
cdr3_aa: CASSYFGVQHRNQPQHF
cdr3_nt: TGTGCCAGCAGTTACTTCGGGGTACAGCATCGCAATCAGCCCCAGCATTTT

j_call: TRBJ1-2
v_call: TRBV27
clone_size: few
d_call: -
cdr3_aa: CASSLRGGGYTF
cdr3_nt: TGTGCCAGCAGTTTAAGGGGGGGCGGCTACACCTTC

j_call: TRBJ2-3
v_call: TRBV20-1
clone_size: -
d_call: TRBD2
cdr3_aa: CSGLAGGWYTDTQYF
cdr3_nt: TGCAGCGGACTAGCGGGAGGGTGGTACACAGATACGCAGTATTTT

j_call: TRBJ2-7
v_call: TRBV10-3
clone_size: few
d_call: TRBD2
cdr3_aa: CAISGSVAGLYEQYF
cdr3_nt: TGTGCCATCAGTGGGTCAGTAGCGGGTCTTTACGAGCAGTACTTC

j_call: TRBJ1-5
v_call: TRBV20-1
clone_size: medium-sized
d_call: -
cdr3_aa: CSAERGKGQPQHF
cdr3_nt: TGCAGTGCCGAGAGGGGGAAAGGGCAGCCCCAGCATTTT

j_call: TRBJ2-5
v_call: TRBV29-1
clone_size: -
d_call: TRBD2
cdr3_aa: CSVGNTGGPSETQYF
cdr3_nt: TGCAGCGTTGGAAATACGGGAGGGCCCTCAGAGACCCAGTACTTC